This T cell receptor (beta chain) is from a study of cytomegalovirus exposure and HLA in healthy donors. At the level of the study: From donors who were HLA-typed, an early data release held 80 million to 95 million unique TCRs.

Study observations and caveats: One cluster of highly shared sequence variants probably arose as a sequencing artifact. A later analysis linked a missense variant in DCLRE1C to the trimming of TCR beta V and J genes.

Germline trimming cut 2 bases from V and 1 base from J; bases unmatched to any gene: 14. Germline V gene lookup returns CDR1 SGHNT and CDR2 YYREEE (reference sequence). The CDR3 totals 18 residues. Turning to this clone: Its target is not known.

Primers included in the PCR were 60 Vbeta and 13 Jbeta primers. Sequencing was performed with immunoSEQ multiplex PCR; in TCRdb, only in-frame clones are kept and a portion is missing. The sample yields some 180,000 clones, roughly three quarters seen once. Material: PBMCs. This sequence was found in a male donor in good health and CMV-seronegative. This chain uses TRBV5-4 with TRBJ1-1; TRBD1 matches at 7 bases. CDR3 nucleotide sequence: TGTGCCAGCAGCTTCAGGGGGTGGAGGGGGGAGAGGAACACTGAAGCTTTCTTT. Protein sequence: CASSFRGWRGERNTEAFF.